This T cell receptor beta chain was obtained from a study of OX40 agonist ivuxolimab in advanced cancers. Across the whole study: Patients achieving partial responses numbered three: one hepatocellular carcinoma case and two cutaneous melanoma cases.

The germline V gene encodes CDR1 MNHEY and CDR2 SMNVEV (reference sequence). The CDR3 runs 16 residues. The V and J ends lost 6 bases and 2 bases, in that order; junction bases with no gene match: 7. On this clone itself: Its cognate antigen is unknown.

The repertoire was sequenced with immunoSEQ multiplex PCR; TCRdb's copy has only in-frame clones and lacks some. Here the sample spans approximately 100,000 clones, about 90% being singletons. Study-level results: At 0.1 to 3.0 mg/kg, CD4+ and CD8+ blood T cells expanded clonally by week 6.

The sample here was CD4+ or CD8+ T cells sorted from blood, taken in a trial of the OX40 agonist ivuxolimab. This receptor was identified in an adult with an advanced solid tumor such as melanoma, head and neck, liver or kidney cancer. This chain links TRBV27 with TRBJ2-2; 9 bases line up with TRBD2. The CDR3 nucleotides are TGTGCCAGCAGACCCGGGACTAGCATAAACACCGGGGAGCTGTTTTTT. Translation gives CASRPGTSINTGELFF.